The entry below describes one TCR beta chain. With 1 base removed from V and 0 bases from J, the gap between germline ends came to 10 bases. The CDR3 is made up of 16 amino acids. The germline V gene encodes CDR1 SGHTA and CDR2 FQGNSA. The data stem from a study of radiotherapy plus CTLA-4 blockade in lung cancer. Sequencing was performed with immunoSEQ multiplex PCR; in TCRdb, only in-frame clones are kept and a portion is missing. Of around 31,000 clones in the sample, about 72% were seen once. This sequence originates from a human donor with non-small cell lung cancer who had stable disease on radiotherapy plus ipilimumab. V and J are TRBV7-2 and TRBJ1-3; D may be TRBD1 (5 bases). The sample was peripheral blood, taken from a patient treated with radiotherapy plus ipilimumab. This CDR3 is CASSLVGDSSGNTIYF. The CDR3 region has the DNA TGTGCCAGCAGCTTAGTCGGAGACAGCTCTGGAAACACCATATATTTT. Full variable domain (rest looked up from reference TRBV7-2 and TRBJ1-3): GAGVSQSPSNKVTEKGKDVELRCDPISGHTALYWYRQSLGQGLEFLIYFQGNSAPDKSGLPSDRFSAERTGGSVSTLTIQRTQQEDSAVYLCASSLVGDSSGNTIYFGEGSWLTVV.